This TCR beta chain emerged from a study of T cell responses to AZD1222 COVID-19 vaccine. General study findings and limits: The donor group comprised mostly white British people and more females; the analysis possibly underestimated clonal diversity. In the spike-specific TCR repertoire, nearly half reportedly target unmutated variant regions.

CDR3 length: 15 amino acids. CDR1 is MNHEY, CDR2 SMNVEV, per germline (reference sequence). V gave up 0 bases and J gave up 0 bases, with 7 bases separating them. The assay was immunoSEQ multiplex PCR, and TCRdb's table has in-frame clones only and misses some. The profile covers 150,000 to 200,000 clones, with 90% appearing a single time and about 2.8% taken by the ten largest. As concerns this clone: Its antigen is unknown.

The sample here was peripheral blood, taken on day 0 of AZD1222 vaccination. This TCR derives from an adult in good health. The chain couples TRBV27 to TRBJ2-3; no clear D gene. Written as DNA, the CDR3 is TGTGCCAGCAGTTTATCCTCAGCTAGCACAGATACGCAGTATTTT. Amino acid sequence: CASSLSSASTDTQYF.